A selection of T cell receptor beta chains follows, all from one sample in a study of beta chain features in type 1 diabetes. Here immunoSEQ multiplex PCR was the method, and the copy in TCRdb shows in-frame clones only, minus some. The sample contains approximately 120,000 clones, roughly 40% of which appear only once. Material: stem cell memory CD4+ T cells from blood. The receptors were sampled from a woman under 30 in good health. Each CDR3 is given with its conserved first and last residue. The order of the fields is J gene, D gene, clone size, V gene, CDR3 DNA, CDR3 protein. A D gene is named only where the DNA matches it firmly. The listing skips clone size in some rows; elsewhere it reads once, few, many or a size class.

j_gene: TRBJ1-3; d_gene: -; abundance: few; v_gene: TRBV29-1; CDR3nt: TGCAGCGTTGAAGAAGGGGCTGGAAACACCATATATTTT; CDR3aa: CSVEEGAGNTIYF
j_gene: TRBJ2-7; d_gene: -; abundance: -; v_gene: TRBV18; CDR3nt: TGTGCCAGCTCAACAACAGGGCAGGGCGAGCAGTACTTC; CDR3aa: CASSTTGQGEQYF
j_gene: TRBJ2-1; d_gene: TRBD2; abundance: few; v_gene: TRBV29-1; CDR3nt: TGCAGCGTTAACAGCGGGAGGGCCTCTGAGCAGTTCTTC; CDR3aa: CSVNSGRASEQFF
j_gene: TRBJ2-5; d_gene: -; abundance: -; v_gene: TRBV7-2; CDR3nt: TGTGCCAGCAGCTTAAGCATGCAGACCCAGTACTTC; CDR3aa: CASSLSMQTQYF
j_gene: TRBJ2-1; d_gene: TRBD2; abundance: -; v_gene: TRBV7-9; CDR3nt: TGTGCCAGCAGCCTTGGCGGGGGGTCCTACAATGAGCAGTTCTTC; CDR3aa: CASSLGGGSYNEQFF
j_gene: TRBJ2-7; d_gene: -; abundance: few; v_gene: TRBV25-1; CDR3nt: TGTGCCAGCAGTCACGTTCGGGGGTACGAGCAGTACTTC; CDR3aa: CASSHVRGYEQYF
j_gene: TRBJ1-3; d_gene: -; abundance: -; v_gene: TRBV4-2; CDR3nt: TGTGCCAGCAGCCAAGAGGGCAGGCAAAGCTCTGGAAACACCATATATTTT; CDR3aa: CASSQEGRQSSGNTIYF
j_gene: TRBJ2-4; d_gene: -; abundance: -; v_gene: TRBV9; CDR3nt: TGTGCCAGCAGCTCGGACTTGTACCCGTACTTC; CDR3aa: CASSSDLYPYF
j_gene: TRBJ1-1; d_gene: -; abundance: few; v_gene: TRBV5-6; CDR3nt: TGTGCCAGCAGCTTGGAGGCAGGGGTGATGAACACTGAAGCTTTCTTT; CDR3aa: CASSLEAGVMNTEAFF
j_gene: TRBJ1-2; d_gene: TRBD1; abundance: few; v_gene: TRBV7-2; CDR3nt: TGTGCCAGCAGCCCCGGACAGGGGGCGTTGTATGGCTACACCTTC; CDR3aa: CASSPGQGALYGYTF
j_gene: TRBJ1-5; d_gene: TRBD1; abundance: -; v_gene: TRBV28; CDR3nt: TGTGCCAGCAGTTTTGAACAGGGGTATTATCAGCCCCAGCATTTT; CDR3aa: CASSFEQGYYQPQHF
j_gene: TRBJ2-5; d_gene: -; abundance: -; v_gene: TRBV5-1; CDR3nt: TGCGCCAGCAGCTTGGGGGCCGAGACCCAGTACTTC; CDR3aa: CASSLGAETQYF
j_gene: TRBJ1-1; d_gene: -; abundance: -; v_gene: TRBV30; CDR3nt: TGTGCCTGGAGTCCGCGGCGATACAGGGACACTGAAGCTTTCTTT; CDR3aa: CAWSPRRYRDTEAFF
j_gene: TRBJ2-2; d_gene: TRBD2; abundance: -; v_gene: TRBV2; CDR3nt: TGTGCCAGCTTGGTAGCGGGAGTTTCGACCGGGGAGCTGTTTTTT; CDR3aa: CASLVAGVSTGELFF
j_gene: TRBJ1-2; d_gene: -; abundance: -; v_gene: TRBV20-1; CDR3nt: TGCACCGGGTCGGTTAACTATGGCTACACCTTC; CDR3aa: CTGSVNYGYTF
j_gene: TRBJ2-1; d_gene: TRBD2; abundance: -; v_gene: TRBV28; CDR3nt: TGTGCCAGCAGCGCAGCCGGACAACTCGGGACTAGCGGGATTTACAATGAGCAGTTCTTC; CDR3aa: CASSAAGQLGTSGIYNEQFF
j_gene: TRBJ1-1; d_gene: TRBD1; abundance: few; v_gene: TRBV9; CDR3nt: TGTGCCAGCAGTACCTCAGGGGGCACTGAAGCTTTCTTT; CDR3aa: CASSTSGGTEAFF
j_gene: TRBJ2-5; d_gene: -; abundance: few; v_gene: TRBV15; CDR3nt: TGTGCCACCAGCTTTCACAGACTAGTCCAAGAGACCCAGTACTTC; CDR3aa: CATSFHRLVQETQYF
j_gene: TRBJ2-1; d_gene: TRBD2; abundance: -; v_gene: TRBV9; CDR3nt: TGTGCCAGCAGCGTGACTAGCGGCCCTCATTTGGGGGGCTCCTACAATGAGCAGTTCTTC; CDR3aa: CASSVTSGPHLGGSYNEQFF
j_gene: TRBJ2-3; d_gene: TRBD1; abundance: few; v_gene: TRBV7-9; CDR3nt: TGTGCCAGCACCACTCCGGGACAGGGGGAGACTGATACGCAGTATTTT; CDR3aa: CASTTPGQGETDTQYF
j_gene: TRBJ2-2; d_gene: -; abundance: -; v_gene: TRBV19; CDR3nt: TGTGCCAGTAGTATAGAAGGGAGTGTGGCCGGGGAGCTGTTTTTT; CDR3aa: CASSIEGSVAGELFF
j_gene: TRBJ2-1; d_gene: TRBD1; abundance: few; v_gene: TRBV12-5; CDR3nt: TGTGCTAGTGGTTTGGTACGGTTTCGGCAGGGGGACCACAATGAGCAGTTCTTC; CDR3aa: CASGLVRFRQGDHNEQFF
j_gene: TRBJ2-3; d_gene: -; abundance: -; v_gene: TRBV29-1; CDR3nt: TGCAGCGGCACAGCTAGCACAGATACGCAGTATTTT; CDR3aa: CSGTASTDTQYF
j_gene: TRBJ1-2; d_gene: -; abundance: -; v_gene: TRBV7-9; CDR3nt: TGTGCCAGCAGCTTAGAGGGAGGGCCCAACTATGGCTACACCTTC; CDR3aa: CASSLEGGPNYGYTF
j_gene: TRBJ2-5; d_gene: TRBD2; abundance: -; v_gene: TRBV18; CDR3nt: TGTGCCAGCTCACCCCAGGGAGGGGAGACCCAGTACTTC; CDR3aa: CASSPQGGETQYF
j_gene: TRBJ2-5; d_gene: TRBD2; abundance: -; v_gene: TRBV6-5; CDR3nt: TGTGCCAGCAGCGAGGGACTAGCGGGAGTCGAGACCCAGTACTTC; CDR3aa: CASSEGLAGVETQYF
j_gene: TRBJ1-2; d_gene: TRBD1; abundance: few; v_gene: TRBV7-2; CDR3nt: TGTGCCAGCAGCTTACGGACAGGGGATGGCTACACCTTC; CDR3aa: CASSLRTGDGYTF
j_gene: TRBJ2-1; d_gene: TRBD1; abundance: -; v_gene: TRBV11-3; CDR3nt: TGTGCCAGCAGCTTACAGGGGGCCCGGGGAAATGAGCAGTTCTTC; CDR3aa: CASSLQGARGNEQFF
j_gene: TRBJ2-1; d_gene: TRBD2; abundance: -; v_gene: TRBV27; CDR3nt: TGTGCCAGCAGTTTATTCTTTTTTCTAGCGGACAATGAGCAGTTCTTC; CDR3aa: CASSLFFFLADNEQFF
j_gene: TRBJ2-5; d_gene: TRBD1; abundance: -; v_gene: TRBV5-1; CDR3nt: TGCGCCAGCAGACGACAGGGAAGGGGGCAAGAGACCCAGTACTTC; CDR3aa: CASRRQGRGQETQYF
j_gene: TRBJ1-4; d_gene: TRBD1; abundance: -; v_gene: TRBV2; CDR3nt: TGTGCCAGCAGGGGGACAGGGGCATTTGAAAAACTGTTTTTT; CDR3aa: CASRGTGAFEKLFF
j_gene: TRBJ1-2; d_gene: -; abundance: -; v_gene: TRBV11-2; CDR3nt: TGTGCCAGCAGAGGACAGAACCCTGGCTACACCTTC; CDR3aa: CASRGQNPGYTF
j_gene: TRBJ2-7; d_gene: TRBD2; abundance: few; v_gene: TRBV18; CDR3nt: TGTGCCAGCTCACCACGGACTAGCGGGAGGACGAACGAGCAGTACTTC; CDR3aa: CASSPRTSGRTNEQYF
j_gene: TRBJ1-2; d_gene: TRBD1; abundance: -; v_gene: TRBV18; CDR3nt: TGTGCCAGCTCACCAGACAGGGAGGACTATGGCTACACCTTC; CDR3aa: CASSPDREDYGYTF
j_gene: TRBJ1-2; d_gene: -; abundance: -; v_gene: TRBV30; CDR3nt: TGTGCCTGGAGTCAGGACAGCCAAGCCCTCTATGGCTACACCTTC; CDR3aa: CAWSQDSQALYGYTF
j_gene: TRBJ2-7; d_gene: -; abundance: -; v_gene: TRBV7-2; CDR3nt: TGTGCCAGCAGCTTAGCGGGCTACTCCTACGAGCAGTACTTC; CDR3aa: CASSLAGYSYEQYF
j_gene: TRBJ1-2; d_gene: -; abundance: -; v_gene: TRBV21-1; CDR3nt: TGTGCCAGCAGCAAAGGGCCTTGGGGACAGAACTATGGCTACACCTTC; CDR3aa: CASSKGPWGQNYGYTF
j_gene: TRBJ1-1; d_gene: -; abundance: -; v_gene: TRBV7-9; CDR3nt: TGTGCCAGCAGCTTAGCGAGAAGGGGGAATGAAGCTTTCTTT; CDR3aa: CASSLARRGNEAFF